This T cell receptor beta chain emerged from a study of human T cells and chemical hapten exposure. About the research overall: The use of 2% DPC on roughly 2 cm by roughly 2 cm of upper inner arm skin constituted sensitization.

Specified time point: pre-sensitization, week 0. Treatment denoted: therapeutic diphenylcyclopropenone sensitization with weekly scalp DPC. Participating donors were patients with alopecia, aged 18 to 70 years, considered appropriate candidates for DPC. The CDR3 extends over 14 amino acids. Trimming took 0 bases from V and 7 from J, leaving 12 bases between them. The germline CDR1 and CDR2 sequences are KGHSH and LQKENI. This clonotype has ten or more counts. One entry per CDR3 protein, called by TCRdb with MiXCR from the RACE reads. The sample yields under 95,000 distinct CDR3 sequences, around 7.9% seen once.

This clonotype was sampled from a man aged 40-50 years with alopecia areata. Some clones in this sample may be carry-over from other donors' samples. The chain employs TRBV18 and TRBJ1-1; unclear D gene. The starting material was whole blood, obtained in connection with sensitization to the hapten diphenylcyclopropenone (DPC). The CDR3 loop is CASSPPAAFYEAFF. CDR3 nucleotide sequence: TGTGCCAGCTCACCACCTGCGGCATTTTATGAAGCTTTCTTT.